The rows below give T cell receptor beta chains drawn from one sample of a study of control samples from healthy donors and cancer patients. The data were produced by immunoSEQ multiplex PCR, yet TCRdb's version contains in-frame clones alone and is incomplete. The repertoire holds 120,000 to 150,000 clones, with about 88% as singletons. The sequencing input was blood. These receptor sequences come from a woman in her thirties in good health. CDR3s include the opening cysteine and the closing phenylalanine or tryptophan. A D gene is named only where the DNA matches it firmly. Clone size appears in some rows only: once, few, many, or a class for an expanded clone.

V gene,clone size,J gene,D gene,CDR3 DNA,CDR3 protein
TRBV7-7,-,TRBJ2-5,TRBD2,TGTGCCAGCAGCTCAGAACCGGGACTAGCGGAGACCCAGTACTTC,CASSSEPGLAETQYF
TRBV3-1/TRBV3-2,-,TRBJ2-5,TRBD2,TGTGCCAGCAGCTCCGGGACTAGTCATACGGAGACCCAGTACTTC,CASSSGTSHTETQYF
TRBV2,once,TRBJ2-7,-,TGTGCCAGCAGTGAGGGCCAGCAGTACTTC,CASSEGQQYF
TRBV5-4,-,TRBJ1-1,-,TGTGCCAGCAGCCCACAGAATACGCTGAACACTGAAGCTTTCTTT,CASSPQNTLNTEAFF
TRBV6-5,-,TRBJ1-4,-,TGTGCCAGCGGGACTCGAGGTGAAAAACTGTTTTTT,CASGTRGEKLFF
TRBV13,-,TRBJ2-5,TRBD1,TGTGCCAGCAGTACCGGGACAGGGGGCGCGGAGACCCAGTACTTC,CASSTGTGGAETQYF
TRBV3-1/TRBV3-2,once,TRBJ1-1,-,TGTGCCAGCAGCCAACAGGGAGTCATGAACACTGAAGCTTTCTTT,CASSQQGVMNTEAFF
TRBV10-2,once,TRBJ1-6,TRBD1,TGCGCCAGCAGTGACGCGGGACAGGATAATTCACCCCTCCACTTT,CASSDAGQDNSPLHF
TRBV6-1,once,TRBJ2-1,-,TGTGCCAGCAGTGGGGGGGGGCACGTTCGCAACAATGAGCAGTTCTTC,CASSGGGHVRNNEQFF
TRBV6-4,-,TRBJ2-2,TRBD2,TGTGCCAGCAGTGAATGGACTAGCGGGAGTACCGGGGAGCTGTTTTTT,CASSEWTSGSTGELFF
TRBV11-2,once,TRBJ2-7,-,TGTGCCAGCAGCCCTAGCCGGGGACAAGTCTCCTACGAGCAGTACTTC,CASSPSRGQVSYEQYF
TRBV7-6,-,TRBJ2-7,TRBD2,TGTGCCAGCAGCCTAGCGGTCGCCTACGAGCAGTACTTC,CASSLAVAYEQYF
TRBV6-5,-,TRBJ1-4,-,TGTGCCAGCAGTTCGGTCCAGACGGGCGAAAAACTGTTTTTT,CASSSVQTGEKLFF
TRBV19,-,TRBJ1-4,-,TGTGCCAGTAGTATCGGGGACTCAAATGAAAAACTGTTTTTT,CASSIGDSNEKLFF
TRBV19,-,TRBJ1-2,TRBD1,TGTGCCAGTACCGAGGGGGCCGGCTATGGCTACACCTTC,CASTEGAGYGYTF
TRBV6-1,few,TRBJ1-2,-,TGTGCCAGCAGTGAAGGCGCCAGGCGAGATGGCTACACCTTC,CASSEGARRDGYTF
TRBV2,-,TRBJ1-1,-,TGTGCCAGCAGTGTACAGGGAAGTTTTGTAGCTTTCTTT,CASSVQGSFVAFF
TRBV9,-,TRBJ2-5,-,TGTGCCAGCAGCTCTCCCCGTGGGGGGCGCGTAGGTGAGACCCAGTACTTC,CASSSPRGGRVGETQYF
TRBV9,-,TRBJ1-2,-,TGTGCCAGCAGCACCCCGGGGAGGGGCGACTATGGCTACACCTTC,CASSTPGRGDYGYTF
TRBV4-2,-,TRBJ2-2,-,TGTGCCAGCAGCCAAGAAGCGTCGAACACCGGGGAGCTGTTTTTT,CASSQEASNTGELFF
TRBV3-1/TRBV3-2,-,TRBJ1-5,-,TGTGCCAGCAGCCAAGGAAATAGCAATCAGCCCCAGCATTTT,CASSQGNSNQPQHF
TRBV6-1,-,TRBJ2-7,TRBD1,TGTGCCAGCAGTGAATGGATGACAGGGGGATCCTACGAGCAGTACTTC,CASSEWMTGGSYEQYF
TRBV6-1,-,TRBJ2-5,TRBD1,TGTGCCAGCAGTGAATTGACAGGGGGCACAGAGACCCAGTACTTC,CASSELTGGTETQYF
TRBV27,-,TRBJ2-1,-,TGTGCCAGCAGTACATTAGTGGTCGGGGTTTCGGATGAGCAGTTCTTC,CASSTLVVGVSDEQFF
TRBV7-7,once,TRBJ2-5,-,TGTGCTAGCAGCTTAGGGCTGGCAGGGTCAGAGACCCAGTACTTC,CASSLGLAGSETQYF
TRBV9,few,TRBJ2-7,TRBD2,TGTGCCAGCAGCGTAGGTCCCGGGACTAGCATCTCCTACGAGCAGTACTTC,CASSVGPGTSISYEQYF
TRBV3-1/TRBV3-2,-,TRBJ1-2,-,TGTGCCAGCAGCCAAGCAGTTTCATATGGCTACACCTTC,CASSQAVSYGYTF
TRBV5-6,once,TRBJ2-7,-,TGTGCCAGCAGCCCTGTCCTACGATCTAGGGCCCGTTACGAGCAGTACTTC,CASSPVLRSRARYEQYF
TRBV5-4,-,TRBJ2-7,TRBD2,TGTGCCAGCGGCAAAAGGGGGACTAGCGACGAGCAGTACTTC,CASGKRGTSDEQYF
TRBV6-5,-,TRBJ2-1,TRBD2,TGTGCCAGCACTAGGGGCGGGGGGGATCCTGAGCAGTTCTTC,CASTRGGGDPEQFF
TRBV5-6,-,TRBJ2-7,-,TGTGCCAGCAGCCCGAGCCGGGGTTACGAGCAGTACTTC,CASSPSRGYEQYF
TRBV6-5,-,TRBJ1-1,-,TGTGCCAGCAGTATGACGACAGACCTCACTGAAGCTTTCTTT,CASSMTTDLTEAFF
TRBV18,-,TRBJ1-3,-,TGTGCCAGCTCACCACTCATGAACTCTGGAAACACCATATATTTT,CASSPLMNSGNTIYF
TRBV11-1,-,TRBJ2-7,-,TGTGCCAGCAGCCTCCCCGAGGGACGTGAGTACTTC,CASSLPEGREYF
TRBV14,once,TRBJ2-2,-,TGTGCCAGCAGCCAAGCGCGGGGTACCGGGGAGCTGTTTTTT,CASSQARGTGELFF
TRBV7-8,-,TRBJ1-2,TRBD1,TGTGCCAGCAGCAAAAGGCTATCGGACAGGCGTAGTGGCTACACCTTC,CASSKRLSDRRSGYTF
TRBV18,-,TRBJ2-2,TRBD1,TGTGCCAGCTCACCGAGGCCGGGACAGGGAAACACCGGGGAGCTGTTTTTT,CASSPRPGQGNTGELFF
TRBV30,-,TRBJ1-5,-,TGTGCCTGGAGTTGGGGGGAAAATAGCAATCAGCCCCAGCATTTT,CAWSWGENSNQPQHF
TRBV3-1/TRBV3-2,-,TRBJ2-7,-,TGTGCCAGCAGCCAATTGGACCAGGGAACCTACGAGCAGTACTTC,CASSQLDQGTYEQYF
TRBV24-1,-,TRBJ2-1,-,TGTGCCACCAGTGATGCGAGAGGGAATGAGCAGTTCTTC,CATSDARGNEQFF
TRBV6-5,-,TRBJ1-5,-,TGTGCCAGCAGGAAACAGGGTCCAAGCAATCAGCCCCAGCATTTT,CASRKQGPSNQPQHF
TRBV7-8,once,TRBJ2-5,-,TGTGCCAGCAGGGGGAGGGGGCGGGCCCAAGAGACCCAGTACTTC,CASRGRGRAQETQYF
TRBV4-2,few,TRBJ2-7,-,TGTGCCAGCAGCCAAGATAGAACCTCCAGCGCCTACGAGCAGTACTTC,CASSQDRTSSAYEQYF
TRBV14,-,TRBJ2-2,-,TGTGCCAGCAGCCATCTTAGGACCGGGGAGCTGTTTTTT,CASSHLRTGELFF